A selection of T cell receptor beta chains follows, all from one sample in a study of T cell repertoires in cytomegalovirus infection. TCRdb processed the reads anew with MiXCR; each CDR3 protein has one entry. The table records some 940,000 distinct CDR3 sequences, 25% to 40% of them present only once. Antigen specificity for these receptors is unknown. This sample comprised cultured CD8+ T cells from PBMCs, obtained from culture after CMV antigen stimulation. These receptors all come from a human donor in good health (CMV status not recorded). Some clones in this sample may be carry-over from other donors' samples. CDR3s include the opening cysteine and the closing phenylalanine or tryptophan. D genes are given only for firm matches. Where a row states a size, it is once, few, many or the class of an expanded clone; other rows omit it.

V gene	CDR3 length	D gene	J gene	clone size	CDR3 DNA	CDR3 protein
TRBV7-6	15	.	TRBJ2-3	.	TGTGCCAGCAGCTTAGGGGCGATTAGCACAGATACGCAGTATTTT	CASSLGAISTDTQYF
TRBV11-2	16	.	TRBJ2-5	many	TGTGCCAGCAGCTTAGTTTGGAGTGGGAGAAAAGAGACCCAGTACTTC	CASSLVWSGRKETQYF
TRBV27	12	.	TRBJ2-2	.	TGTGCTAGCAGTTTAGGGACCGGGGAGCCGTTTTTT	CASSLGTGEPFF
TRBV12-3/TRBV12-4	14	TRBD1	TRBJ1-1	.	TGTGCCAGCAGACCTCCCGGGACAGGTAATGAAGCTTTCTTT	CASRPPGTGNEAFF
TRBV4-1	17	TRBD1	TRBJ2-3	few	TGCGCCAGCAGCCAGGCCAGGACAGGGGCCATCACAGATACGCAGTATTTT	CASSQARTGAITDTQYF
TRBV20-1	15	TRBD2	TRBJ2-2	.	TGCAGTGCTGAGGGGACTAGCTCGAACACCGGGGAGCTGTTTTTT	CSAEGTSSNTGELFF
TRBV7-9	16	.	TRBJ2-7	few	TGTGCCAGCAGCTCTCGTTCTCCCAGGGGAGGCTATGAGCAGTACTTC	CASSSRSPRGGYEQYF
TRBV7-9	13	.	TRBJ1-2	many	TGTGCCAGCAGCCGTGGGGGGAACTATGGCTACACCTTC	CASSRGGNYGYTF
TRBV6-1	13	.	TRBJ2-1	.	TGTGCCAGCAGTGCGTTCCAGTTCCATGAGCAGTTCTTC	CASSAFQFHEQFF
TRBV6-1	15	.	TRBJ2-3	many	TGTGCCAGCAGTGAAGCGGGGACGAGGGCAGATACGCAGTATTTT	CASSEAGTRADTQYF
TRBV20-1	15	.	TRBJ1-6	.	TGCAGTGCTTCCTCCGGGACCTCCTATAATTCACCCCTCCACTTT	CSASSGTSYNSPLHF
TRBV7-7	17	.	TRBJ2-3	.	TGTGCTAGCAGCTTAGGCAGAGGCCTAGCCAGCACAGATACGCAGTATTTT	CASSLGRGLASTDTQYF
TRBV4-1	16	TRBD1	TRBJ1-1	few	TGCGCCAGCAGCCAAGTGAAGGGGGCATTGAACACTGAAGCTTTCTTT	CASSQVKGALNTEAFF
TRBV27	15	.	TRBJ1-5	few	TGTGCCAGCAGTTCTCGACGGCAGACGGGGCAGCCCCAGCATTTT	CASSSRRQTGQPQHF
TRBV19	15	TRBD1	TRBJ2-1	.	TGTGCCAGTAGTCCGACAGGGGGCAGCGACAATGAGCAGTTCTTC	CASSPTGGSDNEQFF
TRBV6-1	16	TRBD1	TRBJ1-5	many	TGTGCCAGCAGTGAACTAGGACAGGGGGCGAGTCAGCCCCAGCATTTT	CASSELGQGASQPQHF
TRBV7-6	15	.	TRBJ2-1	few	TGTGCCAGCATCCGGACGGGACCCTCGGGCAATGAGCAGTTCTTC	CASIRTGPSGNEQFF
TRBV27	15	.	TRBJ2-2	.	TGTGCCAGCAGTCCCTGGACAGCCAGGACCGGGGAGCTGTTTTTT	CASSPWTARTGELFF
TRBV6-5	18	TRBD2	TRBJ2-3	.	TGTGCCAGCAGTTACTCGGTGGGAGGGATTACTAGCACAGATACGCAGTATTTT	CASSYSVGGITSTDTQYF
TRBV19	13	.	TRBJ1-2	.	TGTACCATCCAAGGGGCGGCGGTAGGTGGCTACACCTTC	CTIQGAAVGGYTF
TRBV27	15	TRBD1	TRBJ2-1	few	TGTGCCAGCAGTTTAGTAGACAGGGGCGCAAATGAGCAGTTCTTC	CASSLVDRGANEQFF
TRBV27	17	.	TRBJ1-1	few	TGTGCCAGCAGTTTATTAGTCGGGGGAGGGCGCGGCACTGAAGCTTTCTTT	CASSLLVGGGRGTEAFF
TRBV19	16	TRBD1	TRBJ1-1	few	TGTGCCAGTAGTCACCCCCCGGACAGGTTTAACACTGAAGCTTTCTTT	CASSHPPDRFNTEAFF
TRBV20-1	16	TRBD1	TRBJ2-1	few	TGCAGTGGAACAAGGACAGGGCTCGGGTTCTACAATGAGCAGTTCTTC	CSGTRTGLGFYNEQFF
TRBV7-9	17	.	TRBJ2-3	few	TGTGCCAGCAGCTTAGGTCGTTCGGTCAGAGGCACAGATACGCAGTATTTT	CASSLGRSVRGTDTQYF
TRBV7-2	16	TRBD2	TRBJ2-3	many	TGTGCCAGCAGCGCCCCTAGCGGGGCACTCACAGATACGCAGTATTTT	CASSAPSGALTDTQYF
TRBV24-1	15	.	TRBJ1-5	.	TGTGCCACCAGTGCTGGAGGGGGACCTAATCAGCCCCAGCATTTT	CATSAGGGPNQPQHF
TRBV7-9	15	.	TRBJ2-2	.	TGTGCCAGCAGCCCCCCCGGGCGGAACACCGGGGAGCTGTTTTTT	CASSPPGRNTGELFF
TRBV7-4	14	.	TRBJ2-5	.	TGTGCCAGCAGCTTTCATGGGGTCCAAGAGACCCAGTACTTC	CASSFHGVQETQYF
TRBV10-3	15	.	TRBJ1-3	.	TGTGCCATCAGAGTCCTAGCCGACTCTGGAAACACCATATATTTT	CAIRVLADSGNTIYF
TRBV4-1	17	TRBD2	TRBJ2-2	once	TGTGCCAGCAGCCTTCTAGCGGGGGGGGGCGGGGCCGGGGAGCTGTTTTTT	CASSLLAGGGGAGELFF
TRBV7-6	15	.	TRBJ2-7	many	TGTGCCAGCAGCTTAGGAGGCAGGGGGGTCCACGAGCAGTACTTC	CASSLGGRGVHEQYF
TRBV9	17	.	TRBJ2-2	.	TGTGCCAGCAGCTTGACGGGGACCTCGGTGAACACCGGGGAGCTGTTTTTT	CASSLTGTSVNTGELFF
TRBV20-1	16	TRBD2	TRBJ2-3	.	TGCAGTGCTCCCCCTAGCGGGGGGCCCATCACAGATACGCAGTATTTT	CSAPPSGGPITDTQYF
TRBV5-6	11	.	TRBJ2-1	.	TGTGTCAGCATCGGCTACAATGAGCAGTTCTTC	CVSIGYNEQFF
TRBV19	15	.	TRBJ1-5	.	TGTGCCAGTACCCCAGGGGAGGGAGGGGATCAGCCCCAGCATTTT	CASTPGEGGDQPQHF
TRBV10-3	16	TRBD2	TRBJ2-3	few	TGTGCCATCCGCTGGGCTAGCGGGGGACGAACAGATACGCAGTATTTT	CAIRWASGGRTDTQYF
TRBV6-6	16	TRBD1	TRBJ1-1	.	TGTGCCAGCAGTGTGAACAGGGGACATATGAACACTGAAGCTTTCTTT	CASSVNRGHMNTEAFF
TRBV10-3	12	.	TRBJ2-1	.	TGTGCCATCGAGGGGGGCTACAATGAGCAGTTCTTC	CAIEGGYNEQFF
TRBV12-3/TRBV12-4	13	.	TRBJ2-5	few	TGTGCCAGCAGTTGGGCAGGGGATGAGACCCAGTACTTC	CASSWAGDETQYF
TRBV6-8	16	.	TRBJ2-5	few	TGTGCCAGCAGTTACGGCCCGCGGGGGCACCAAGAGACCCAGTACTTC	CASSYGPRGHQETQYF
TRBV10-3	12	.	TRBJ2-1	once	TGTGCCATCAGCGCGGTTTGGAATGAGCAGTTCTTC	CAISAVWNEQFF
TRBV7-9	18	TRBD1	TRBJ1-1	few	TGTGCCAGCAGCTTAGAGCCGGGGACAGGGGGCTGGGGGACTGAAGCTTTCTTT	CASSLEPGTGGWGTEAFF
TRBV5-4	14	TRBD1	TRBJ1-1	few	TGTGCCAGCAGCACCCGGGACAGGGGGGTTGAGGCTTTCTTT	CASSTRDRGVEAFF
TRBV7-9	14	.	TRBJ2-3	few	TGTGCCGTCCTAGCCCGCCGGGGCACAGATACGCAGTATTTT	CAVLARRGTDTQYF
TRBV5-1	16	.	TRBJ2-6	.	TGCGCCAACAGCTTTAGGAGATTCTCTGGGGCCAACGTCCTGACTTTC	CANSFRRFSGANVLTF
TRBV7-9	15	TRBD1	TRBJ2-3	.	TGTGCCAGCAGCTCCGGGACAGGGCTACAAGATACGCAGTATTTT	CASSSGTGLQDTQYF
TRBV7-9	14	TRBD1	TRBJ2-7	few	TGTGCCAGCAGCTCTCCGACAGGGGCCTACGAGCAGTACTTC	CASSSPTGAYEQYF
TRBV10-2	16	.	TRBJ1-2	.	TGCGCCAGCAGTGAGTCGAACTGGAGGGTCCTAAATGACTACACCTTC	CASSESNWRVLNDYTF
TRBV29-1	14	.	TRBJ2-2	.	TGCAGCGTTGAACTCCGGGACACCACCGGGGAGCTGTTTTTT	CSVELRDTTGELFF
TRBV5-6	13	.	TRBJ2-2	few	TGTGCCAGCCCTGGTTGGAACACCGGGGAGCTGTTTTTT	CASPGWNTGELFF